This section outlines one T cell receptor (beta chain) sequence together with its context. RNA amounts of roughly 0.5 to 1 ug underwent reverse transcription with random hexamers. The TCR beta CDR3 was amplified by immunoSEQ multiplex PCR across 54 Vbeta, 13 Jbeta. TCRdb passed the immunoSEQ multiplex PCR reads through MiXCR, listing each CDR3 protein once. Of roughly 200,000 distinct CDR3 sequences listed, more than 85% are singletons. This record belongs to a study of CD8 T cells in Susac syndrome. TEMRA cells were FACS-enriched, and CD8+ and CD4+ T cells were isolated negatively. The CDR3 spans 14 residues. Deletions cut 1 base from V and 6 bases from J, with 10 bases between.

This sequence was found in a human donor with multiple sclerosis. The sample was CD4+ T cells from PBMCs. The chain combines TRBV12-3 or TRBV12-4 with TRBJ1-5; no reliable D call. Here the CDR3 reads CASSLGYNIQPQHF. CDR3 bases: TGTGCCAGCAGTTTAGGTTACAATATTCAGCCCCAGCATTTT.